A single sample gave rise to the 30 T cell receptor beta chains below, sequenced in a study of cytomegalovirus exposure and HLA in healthy donors. The protocol was immunoSEQ multiplex PCR, while the TCRdb copy is restricted to in-frame clones and leaves out a portion. Of some 270,000 clones listed, about 86% are singletons. Sequencing used PBMCs. These TCRs come from a woman aged 18-29 years in good health and CMV-seronegative.

About this clone itself: Sequence at one end of the junction differs from germline and may be a read error. The chain recombines TRBV7-7 with TRBJ1-1; no reliable D call. Germline CDR1 reads SSHAT; CDR2 reads FNYEAQ (reference sequence). This CDR3 is built from 14 residues. This chain's CDR3 is CASSPVLEDTEAFF. In DNA, the CDR3 is TGTGCTAGCAGCCCTGTGCTCGAGGACACTGAAGCTTTCTTT. Full variable domain (remainder filled in from reference TRBV7-7 and TRBJ1-1): GAGVSQSPRYKVTKRGQDVTLRCDPISSHATLYWYQQALGQGPEFLTYFNYEAQPDKSGLPSDRFSAERPEGSISTLTIQRTEQRDSAMYRCASSPVLEDTEAFFGQGTRLTVV.

The chain employs TRBV7-2 and TRBJ2-3; D not resolved. V was clipped by 6 bases and J by 6 bases, with 13 bases between them. The CDR3 loop spans 13 amino acids. Germline V CDR1 and CDR2: SGHTA, FQGNSA. CDR3 sequence: CASSNFLEDTQYF. DNA for the CDR3: TGTGCCAGCAGTAATTTCTTAGAGGATACGCAGTATTTT.

This chain uses TRBV4-1 with TRBJ2-7; 7 bases line up with TRBD2. The germline CDR1 and CDR2 sequences are MGHRA and YSYEKL. The V gene end was trimmed by 0 bases and the J gene end by 3 bases; junction bases not matched to a gene: 5. The CDR3 is 15 residues long. DNA for the CDR3: TGCGCCAGCAGCCAAGAGCGGGAGCCCCTCTACGAGCAGTACTTC. Protein product: CASSQEREPLYEQYF.

CDR3 sequence: CASSMMYRQGEQYF. The CDR3 bases are TGTGCCAGCAGCATGATGTATCGGCAGGGCGAGCAGTACTTC. The chain employs TRBV7-9 and TRBJ2-7, with D perhaps matching TRBD1 (5 bases). The CDR3 contains 14 residues. Trimming took 5 bases from V and 6 from J, leaving 17 bases between them. CDR1 and CDR2 (germline): SEHNR, FQNEAQ (reference sequence).

This clone was detected a few times. The chain couples TRBV7-2 to TRBJ2-7; 8 positions match TRBD1. Trimming cost V 8 bases and J 0 bases; bases outside gene matches: 3. Germline V gene sequence: CDR1 SGHTA, CDR2 FQGNSA. This CDR3 is 13 amino acids long. The CDR3 is CASWTGISYEQYF. The CDR3, as DNA: TGTGCCAGCTGGACAGGGATCTCCTACGAGCAGTACTTC.

J is TRBJ2-7 and V is TRBV5-1; a possible D gene is TRBD1 (6 bases). Per germline, CDR1 SGHRS and CDR2 YFSETQ. The CDR3 has 15 amino acids. Trimming took off 6 bases at V and 4 bases at J, with 20 bases between the two ends. DNA for the CDR3: TGCGCCAGCACCAGAACCCCGGGACACCAATACGAGCAGTACTTC. This sequence encodes CASTRTPGHQYEQYF.

The chain couples TRBV6-5 to TRBJ1-4, with a tentative D call TRBD1 (5 bases). CDR3 size: 13 residues. The germline CDR1 and CDR2 sequences are MNHEY and SVGAGI. Trimming took 2 bases from V and 11 from J, leaving 12 bases between them. The CDR3 DNA sequence: TGTGCCAGCAGTTACAGGAGGGGCGATAAACTGTTTTTT. As protein: CASSYRRGDKLFF.

V is TRBV18 and J is TRBJ2-1, with 12 bases lining up with TRBD1. The CDR3 covers 15 residues. V gave up 6 bases and J gave up 10 bases; unmatched junction bases: 10. Per the germline V gene, CDR1 is KGHSH and CDR2 is LQKENI. CDR3 sequence: CASSPRDRGLDEQFF. DNA of the CDR3: TGTGCCAGCTCCCCAAGGGACAGGGGGCTAGACGAGCAGTTCTTC. The full variable domain, its missing parts supplied by reference TRBV18 and TRBJ2-1, is NAGVMQNPRHLVRRRGQEARLRCSPMKGHSHVYWYRQLPEEGLKFMVYLQKENIIDESGMPKERFSAEFPKEGPSILRIQQVVRGDSAAYFCASSPRDRGLDEQFFGPGTRLTVL.

The chain uses TRBV9 and TRBJ1-1; the D is unclear. Germline CDR1 SGDLS, CDR2 YYNGEE. V lost 4 bases, J lost 5 bases, and 12 bases lay in between. There are 13 residues in the CDR3. The CDR3 sequence: CASSPLRGTEAFF. The CDR3 DNA reads TGTGCCAGCAGCCCCCTCCGGGGAACTGAAGCTTTCTTT.

The CDR3 DNA reads as TGCGCCAGCAGCGGAACACAGGGGAACACTGAAGCTTTCTTT. As protein: CASSGTQGNTEAFF. The rearrangement links TRBV5-1 to TRBJ1-1; D might be TRBD1 (6 bases). The CDR3 loop spans 14 amino acids. Germline V CDR1 and CDR2: SGHRS, YFSETQ. The V end was cut by 4 bases, the J end by 1 base, with 11 bases between.

The rearrangement joins TRBV5-6 to TRBJ1-2; possibly TRBD1 for D (5 bases). The length of the CDR3 is 11 residues. The germline V gene has CDR1 SGHDT and CDR2 YYEEEE. Between the trimmed V and J ends, which lost 4 bases and 8 bases, there was a span of 9 bases. The DNA for the CDR3 is TGTGCCAGCAGCCCGGGGGGAGGCTACACCTTC. Translating gives CASSPGGGYTF.

The chain couples TRBV27 to TRBJ2-1, with TRBD2 identical over 14 bases. CDR1 and CDR2 from the germline V gene are MNHEY and SMNVEV (reference sequence). The V segment lost 7 bases and the J segment 7 bases; nucleotides outside the gene matches: 6. This CDR3 contains 15 residues. Written as DNA, the CDR3 is TGTGCCAGCACCAAAGGGACTAGCGGGAGAAATGAGCAGTTCTTC. It codes for CASTKGTSGRNEQFF.

The rearrangement uses TRBV6-5 and TRBJ1-2; no clear D gene. V lost 5 bases, J lost 5 bases, and 12 bases lay in between. CDR1 MNHEY and CDR2 SVGAGI come from the germline V gene. The CDR3 is made up of 13 amino acids. This chain's CDR3 is CASSPILEYGYTF. The DNA for the CDR3 is TGTGCCAGCAGTCCGATCCTAGAATATGGCTACACCTTC.

The CDR3: CASSSMDKSNQPQHF. The DNA for the CDR3 is TGTGCCAGCAGTTCCATGGACAAGAGCAATCAGCCCCAGCATTTT. The gene calls are TRBV6-5 and TRBJ1-5, with D perhaps TRBD1 (5 bases). With 4 bases removed from V and 1 base from J, the gap between germline ends came to 11 bases. Germline V gene data show CDR1 as MNHEY and CDR2 as SVGAGI. The CDR3 has 15 residues.

The V gene is TRBV9, the J gene TRBJ2-1, with a weak D call TRBD1 (5 bases). Germline CDR1 SGDLS, CDR2 YYNGEE. The CDR3 extends over 12 amino acids. Trimming cost V 5 bases and J 12 bases, with 15 bases left between them. The CDR3 nucleotides are TGTGCCAGCAGGAACGACAGTTCGGGGCAGTTCTTC. Protein: CASRNDSSGQFF.

The rearrangement uses TRBV28 and TRBJ2-1; 9 positions match TRBD2. V was pared by 2 bases and J by 7 bases, with 6 bases of the junction left unmatched. CDR1 and CDR2 from the germline V gene are MDHEN and SYDVKM. This CDR3 has 15 residues. CDR3 bases: TGTGCCAGCAGTTTACAAGCGGGGGGCGCGAATGAGCAGTTCTTC. Its protein is CASSLQAGGANEQFF. Together with reference TRBV28 and TRBJ2-1, the CDR3 gives the full variable domain: DVKVTQSSRYLVKRTGEKVFLECVQDMDHENMFWYRQDPGLGLRLIYFSYDVKMKEKGDIPEGYSVSREKKERFSLILESASTNQTSMYLCASSLQAGGANEQFFGPGTRLTVL.

This clone was found once. The chain links TRBV29-1 to TRBJ1-2; the match to TRBD1 covers 8 bases. Germline assignment: CDR1 SQVTM and CDR2 ANQGSEA. This CDR3 is 15 amino acids long. The V gene end was trimmed by 7 bases and the J gene end by 6 bases; junction bases not matched to a gene: 16. The CDR3 loop reads CSAPDPRTGYNGYTF. DNA of the CDR3: TGCAGCGCGCCAGACCCCCGGACAGGGTATAATGGCTACACCTTC.

The rearrangement uses TRBV6-6 and TRBJ1-2, with 7 bases that match TRBD1. Per the germline V gene, CDR1 is MNHNY and CDR2 is SVGAGI (reference sequence). The V segment lost 0 bases and the J segment 4 bases; nucleotides outside the gene matches: 5. There are 15 residues in the CDR3. For the CDR3, the DNA is TGTGCCAGCAGTTACTCGGAGGGGGCCGGCTATGGCTACACCTTC. Its translation: CASSYSEGAGYGYTF.

This chain connects TRBV29-1 to TRBJ1-5; the match to TRBD1 covers 7 bases. The CDR3 is 13 amino acids. With 5 bases clipped from V and 4 bases from J, the junction kept 5 bases outside the gene matches. Germline lookup yields CDR1 SQVTM and CDR2 ANQGSEA. The CDR3 nucleotides read TGCAGCGTTCGCCGGGACAGTAATCAGCCCCAGCATTTT. It is translated as CSVRRDSNQPQHF.

The chain uses TRBV2 and TRBJ2-7; weak D call: TRBD2 (6 bases). Germline V gene data show CDR1 as SNHLY and CDR2 as FYNNEI. Trimming stripped 3 bases from V and 4 bases from J, with 19 bases between. This CDR3 region has 16 residues. The CDR3 DNA reads as TGTGCCAGCAGTGAGTCGACTAGTAGGGTACTATACGAGCAGTACTTC. This gives the protein CASSESTSRVLYEQYF.

This chain uses TRBV7-6 with TRBJ2-1; TRBD1 agrees at 8 bases. Trimming at V came to 4 bases and at J to 7 bases, leaving 6 bases not matched to a gene. Per the germline V gene, CDR1 is SGHVS and CDR2 is FNYEAQ. There are 14 residues in the CDR3. CDR3 protein: CASSSGTGHNEQFF. The CDR3 bases are TGTGCCAGCAGCTCCGGGACAGGCCATAATGAGCAGTTCTTC. Looking up the rest from reference TRBV7-6 and TRBJ2-1 gives the full variable domain: GAGVSQSPRYKVTKRGQDVALRCDPISGHVSLYWYRQALGQGPEFLTYFNYEAQQDKSGLPNDRFSAERPEGSISTLTIQRTEQRDSAMYRCASSSGTGHNEQFFGPGTRLTVL.

The J gene is TRBJ1-6, the V gene TRBV5-1; perhaps TRBD1 as D (6 bases). In germline, CDR1 is SGHRS, CDR2 YFSETQ. The CDR3 is 15 residues long. With 5 bases removed from V and 7 bases from J, the gap between germline ends came to 16 bases. CDR3 in DNA: TGCGCCAGCAGTAGTATACAGGGTTTGAATTCACCCCTCCACTTT. Residues: CASSSIQGLNSPLHF. Filled out from reference TRBV5-1 and TRBJ1-6, the complete variable domain reads KAGVTQTPRYLIKTRGQQVTLSCSPISGHRSVSWYQQTPGQGLQFLFEYFSETQRNKGNFPGRFSGRQFSNSRSEMNVSTLELGDSALYLCASSSIQGLNSPLHFGNGTRLTVT.

The chain has TRBV19 and TRBJ2-1, with a possible D match to TRBD2 (6 bases). The CDR3 runs 16 residues. The V end was cut by 4 bases, the J end by 0 bases, with 13 bases between. CDR1 is LNHDA, CDR2 SQIVND, per germline (reference sequence). The CDR3 reads CASSTYGSPSYNEQFF. In nucleotides, the CDR3 is TGTGCCAGTAGTACATACGGGAGTCCCTCCTACAATGAGCAGTTCTTC.

The rearrangement uses TRBV6-5 and TRBJ2-1; TRBD1 aligns across 8 bases. J gave up 3 bases and V 6 bases, and 7 bases lay outside the gene matches. Germline V gene data show CDR1 as MNHEY and CDR2 as SVGAGI. The CDR3 spans 15 residues. DNA for the CDR3: TGTGCCAGCAGAGTAGGGACAGGCCTCTACAATGAGCAGTTCTTC. As protein: CASRVGTGLYNEQFF.

This chain connects TRBV4-3 to TRBJ2-5; TRBD1 matches at 11 bases. The V and J ends lost 0 bases and 5 bases, in that order; junction bases with no gene match: 5. Germline CDR1 reads LGHNA; CDR2 reads YSLEER. This CDR3 has 16 amino acids. The CDR3 nucleotides read TGCGCCAGCAGCCAAGATAGGACAGGGGGCGGGGAGACCCAGTACTTC. Amino acids: CASSQDRTGGGETQYF.

CDR3 sequence (DNA): TGTGCCACAAACGGGCCTCAGGGGGCAAATTCACCCCTCCACTTT. It codes for CATNGPQGANSPLHF. The chain links TRBV10-3 to TRBJ1-6; 8 bases align to TRBD1. The length of the CDR3 is 15 residues. J gave up 7 bases and V 10 bases, and 12 bases lay outside the gene matches. Germline CDR1 reads ENHRY; CDR2 reads SYGVKD.

This clone was seen just once. The rearrangement links TRBV2 to TRBJ2-1, with 8 bases fitting TRBD2. V lost 6 bases and J lost 8; bases outside the gene matches: 9. This CDR3 comprises 14 residues. Germline V CDR1 and CDR2: SNHLY, FYNNEI. For the CDR3, the DNA is TGTGCCAGCAGGCGGGGGGCTGCCGTCGATGAGCAGTTCTTC. It translates to CASRRGAAVDEQFF.

This CDR3 is CSVQSQGNEKLFF. In nucleotides, the CDR3 is TGCAGCGTGCAAAGCCAGGGTAATGAAAAACTGTTTTTT. J is TRBJ1-4 and V is TRBV29-1, with D possibly being TRBD1 (5 bases). Deletions cut 6 bases from V and 4 bases from J, with 12 bases between. This CDR3 contains 13 residues. CDR1 SQVTM and CDR2 ANQGSEA come from the germline V gene.

This chain connects TRBV6-5 to TRBJ2-5; no clear D gene. Deletions cut 0 bases from V and 1 base from J, with 6 bases between. CDR1 and CDR2 (germline): MNHEY, SVGAGI. The CDR3 is 14 amino acids. The CDR3 nucleotides are TGTGCCAGCAGTTACTCGTACACCCAAGAGACCCAGTACTTC. This translates into CASSYSYTQETQYF.

This clone appeared a few times. This chain connects TRBV6-1 to TRBJ1-2; TRBD1 matches at 9 bases. This CDR3 comprises 13 residues. Trimming took 7 bases from V and 4 from J; bases not matched to a gene: 4. Germline CDR1 is MNHNS and CDR2 is SASEGT. Here the CDR3 reads CASMLDRGYGYTF. The CDR3 bases are TGTGCCAGCATGCTGGACAGGGGCTATGGCTACACCTTC.